What follows are 10 T cell receptor beta chains derived from one specimen sequenced in a study of CD4+ T cells in melanoma. The method was immunoSEQ multiplex PCR; TCRdb's version includes in-frame clones alone and lacks a portion of them. Here the sample spans under 11,000 clones, roughly 60% being singletons. The source material was cells from a culture (not recorded whether cultured in vitro). Source of these receptors: a human donor with melanoma.

The rearrangement uses TRBV10-3 and TRBJ2-3; TRBD2 aligns across 8 bases. CDR3 length equals 16 residues. Germline CDR1 ENHRY, CDR2 SYGVKD. The ends lost 3 bases at V and 4 bases at J; junction bases unmatched: 9. The CDR3 is CAISEFGGGPSDTQYF. CDR3 coding DNA: TGTGCCATCAGTGAATTCGGGGGGGGGCCCTCAGATACGCAGTATTTT.

The chain links TRBV15 to TRBJ2-3; the match to TRBD2 covers 7 bases. CDR1 is LNHNV, CDR2 YYDKDF, per germline (reference sequence). V dropped 6 bases and J dropped 0; count of bases not matched to a gene: 9. There are 16 residues in the CDR3. CDR3 in DNA: TGTGCCACCAGTACCGGGGGGTCGTCTAGCACAGATACGCAGTATTTT. It translates to CATSTGGSSSTDTQYF.

The chain has TRBV7-6 and TRBJ2-3, with 7 positions matching TRBD1. The V segment lost 5 bases and the J segment 9 bases; nucleotides outside the gene matches: 14. Germline assignment: CDR1 SGHVS and CDR2 FNYEAQ. This CDR3 has 15 amino acids. Written as DNA, the CDR3 is TGTGCCAGCAGCCTCAGGGGGTCAGGAGCAGGGACGCAGTATTTT. This gives the protein CASSLRGSGAGTQYF.

The chain recombines TRBV2 with TRBJ1-1; D uncertain. The CDR3 is 15 residues long. The V gene lost 8 bases and the J gene lost 1 base, with 17 bases spanning the gap. Germline CDR1 is SNHLY and CDR2 is FYNNEI. The CDR3 DNA reads as TGTGCCAGCCTACTTTCTGGGGTCCCGAACACTGAAGCTTTCTTT. Amino acids: CASLLSGVPNTEAFF.

The chain combines TRBV10-1 with TRBJ1-1; D is uncertain. The V gene lost 8 bases and the J gene lost 8 bases, with 12 bases spanning the gap. Looked up from germline, CDR1 is WNHNN and CDR2 is SYGVQD (reference sequence). This CDR3 comprises 11 residues. DNA of the CDR3: TGCGCCAGCCGCTGGCCCCGAGAAGCTTTCTTT. This codes for CASRWPREAFF.

The chain uses TRBV30 and TRBJ2-5; D remains ambiguous. This CDR3 has 14 residues. V lost 0 bases and J lost 5, with 13 bases in between. Germline CDR1 GTSNPN, CDR2 SVGIG (reference sequence). The CDR3 here is CAWSVNSPRETQYF. The CDR3 DNA follows: TGTGCCTGGAGTGTTAATTCACCGCGGGAGACCCAGTACTTC.

V is TRBV6-6 and J is TRBJ2-5, with 10 bases matching TRBD2. The germline V gene has CDR1 MNHNY and CDR2 SVGAGI (reference sequence). V dropped 6 bases and J dropped 4; count of bases not matched to a gene: 8. This CDR3 comprises 15 residues. Written as DNA, the CDR3 is TGTGCCAGCAGCCGGCCGGTAGCGGGGGGAGAGACCCAGTACTTC. Translation gives CASSRPVAGGETQYF.

J is TRBJ1-3 and V is TRBV7-9; 8 bases match TRBD1. The length of the CDR3 is 18 residues. Germline assignment: CDR1 SEHNR and CDR2 FQNEAQ (reference sequence). With V trimmed by 5 bases and J by 5 bases, 17 bases remained unmatched. The CDR3 loop is CASSRPGQAQTERNTIYF. Here the CDR3 DNA reads TGTGCCAGCAGCCGCCCGGGACAGGCACAGACCGAACGAAACACCATATATTTT.

By share of the sample, this clone is medium-sized. V is TRBV14 and J is TRBJ2-7; possible D gene TRBD2, 6 bases. The ends were cut back, 3 bases at V and 0 bases at J, with 9 bases in the middle. CDR1 and CDR2 from the germline V gene are SGHDN and FVKESK. The CDR3 totals 14 residues. The DNA for the CDR3 is TGTGCCAGCAGCCAGTACGGGGGCTCCTACGAGCAGTACTTC. It specifies CASSQYGGSYEQYF.

In its sample, this clone was seen once. The rearrangement uses TRBV5-1 and TRBJ2-3, with 7 bases identical to TRBD2. The germline gives CDR1 SGHRS, CDR2 YFSETQ. There are 14 residues in the CDR3. Losses at the gene ends were 4 bases for V and 2 bases for J; bases not matched to a gene: 4. The CDR3, as DNA: TGCGCCAGCAGCCCGCGGGGGACCACAGATACGCAGTATTTT. As protein: CASSPRGTTDTQYF.